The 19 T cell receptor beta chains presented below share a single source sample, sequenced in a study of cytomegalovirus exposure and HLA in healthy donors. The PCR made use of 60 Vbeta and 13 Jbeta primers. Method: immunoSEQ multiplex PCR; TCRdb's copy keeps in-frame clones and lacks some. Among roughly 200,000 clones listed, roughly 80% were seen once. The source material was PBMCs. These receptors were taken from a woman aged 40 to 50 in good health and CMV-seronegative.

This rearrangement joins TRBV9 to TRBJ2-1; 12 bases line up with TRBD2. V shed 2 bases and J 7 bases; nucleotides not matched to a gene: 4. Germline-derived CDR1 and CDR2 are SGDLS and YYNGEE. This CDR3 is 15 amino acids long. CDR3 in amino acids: CASSVRLAGVNEQFF. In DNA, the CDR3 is TGTGCCAGCAGCGTCCGACTAGCGGGAGTTAATGAGCAGTTCTTC.

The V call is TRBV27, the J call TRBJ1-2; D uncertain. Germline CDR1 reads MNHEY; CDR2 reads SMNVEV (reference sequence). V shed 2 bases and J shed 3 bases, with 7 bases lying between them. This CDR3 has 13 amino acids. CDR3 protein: CASSLNTDYGYTF. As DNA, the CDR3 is TGTGCCAGCAGTTTAAACACCGACTATGGCTACACCTTC.

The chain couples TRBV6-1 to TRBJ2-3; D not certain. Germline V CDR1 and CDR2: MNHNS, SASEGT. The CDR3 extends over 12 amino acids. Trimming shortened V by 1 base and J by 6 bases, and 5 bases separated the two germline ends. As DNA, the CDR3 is TGTGCCAGCAGTGAAGATCGTGATACGCAGTATTTT. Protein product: CASSEDRDTQYF.

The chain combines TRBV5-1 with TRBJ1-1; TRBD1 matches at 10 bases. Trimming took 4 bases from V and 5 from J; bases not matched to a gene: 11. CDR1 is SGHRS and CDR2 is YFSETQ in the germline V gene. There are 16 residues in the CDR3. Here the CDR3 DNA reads TGCGCCAGCAGCGGAGCAACGGGACAGGGGAGGACTGAAGCTTTCTTT. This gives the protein CASSGATGQGRTEAFF.

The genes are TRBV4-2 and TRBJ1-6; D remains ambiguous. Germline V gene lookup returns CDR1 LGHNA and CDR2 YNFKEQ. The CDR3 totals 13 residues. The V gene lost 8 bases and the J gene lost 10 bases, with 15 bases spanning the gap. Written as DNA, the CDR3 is TGTGCCAGCGGCCCCTCGGTATCCTCACCCCTCCACTTT. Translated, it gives CASGPSVSSPLHF.

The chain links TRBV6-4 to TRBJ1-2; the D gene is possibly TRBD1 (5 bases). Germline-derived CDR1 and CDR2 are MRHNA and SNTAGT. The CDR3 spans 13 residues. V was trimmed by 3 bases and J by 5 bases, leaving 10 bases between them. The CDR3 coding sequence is TGTGCCAGCAGTGAAATCCCAGGGTATGGCTACACCTTC. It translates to CASSEIPGYGYTF.

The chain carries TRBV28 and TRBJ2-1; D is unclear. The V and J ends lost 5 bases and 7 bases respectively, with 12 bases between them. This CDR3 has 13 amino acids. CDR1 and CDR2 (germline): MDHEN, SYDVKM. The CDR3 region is CASSLPPVNEQFF. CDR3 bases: TGTGCCAGCAGTCTCCCCCCGGTGAATGAGCAGTTCTTC.

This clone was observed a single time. CDR3 sequence (DNA): TGTGCCAGCTCGGGACAGCCTAATCAGCCCCAGCATTTT. Protein product: CASSGQPNQPQHF. This chain joins TRBV18 and TRBJ1-5, with 7 positions matching TRBD1. V shed 6 bases and J 4 bases; nucleotides not matched to a gene: 3. The CDR3 totals 13 residues. Germline CDR1 is KGHSH and CDR2 is LQKENI.

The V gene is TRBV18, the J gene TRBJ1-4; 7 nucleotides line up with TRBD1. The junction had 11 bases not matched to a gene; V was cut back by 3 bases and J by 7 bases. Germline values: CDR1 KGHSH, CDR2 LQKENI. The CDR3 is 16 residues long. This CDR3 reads CASSPKGGGEGEKLFF. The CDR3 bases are TGTGCCAGCTCACCTAAAGGAGGGGGCGAAGGTGAAAAACTGTTTTTT. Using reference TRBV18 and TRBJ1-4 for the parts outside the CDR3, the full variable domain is NAGVMQNPRHLVRRRGQEARLRCSPMKGHSHVYWYRQLPEEGLKFMVYLQKENIIDESGMPKERFSAEFPKEGPSILRIQQVVRGDSAAYFCASSPKGGGEGEKLFFGSGTQLSVL.

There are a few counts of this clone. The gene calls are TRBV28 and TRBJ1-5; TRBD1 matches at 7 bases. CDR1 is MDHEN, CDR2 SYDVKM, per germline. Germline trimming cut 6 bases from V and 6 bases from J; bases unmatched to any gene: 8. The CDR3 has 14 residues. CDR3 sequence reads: CASSTGTAIQPQHF. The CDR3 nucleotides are TGTGCCAGCAGCACAGGGACAGCCATTCAGCCCCAGCATTTT.

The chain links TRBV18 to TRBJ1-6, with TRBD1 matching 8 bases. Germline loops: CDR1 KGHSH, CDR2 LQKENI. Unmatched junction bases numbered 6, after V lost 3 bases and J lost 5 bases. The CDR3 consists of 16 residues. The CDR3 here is CASSPRPTGDNSPLHF. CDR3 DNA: TGTGCCAGCTCACCGCGCCCGACAGGGGATAATTCACCCCTCCACTTT.

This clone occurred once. CDR3 sequence (DNA): TGCGCCAGCAGCTTTCCGACTGGGGGGGATGGCTACACCTTC. It codes for CASSFPTGGDGYTF. The V call is TRBV5-1, the J call TRBJ1-2; perhaps TRBD1 as D (5 bases). V was clipped by 2 bases and J by 6 bases, with 14 bases between them. The CDR3 consists of 14 residues. CDR1 is SGHRS and CDR2 is YFSETQ in the germline V gene.

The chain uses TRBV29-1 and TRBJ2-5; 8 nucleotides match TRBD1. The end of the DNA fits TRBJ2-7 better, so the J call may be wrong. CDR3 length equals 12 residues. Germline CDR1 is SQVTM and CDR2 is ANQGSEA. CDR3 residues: CSAETGVYEQYF. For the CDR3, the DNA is TGCAGCGCCGAGACAGGGGTTTACGAGCAGTACTTC.

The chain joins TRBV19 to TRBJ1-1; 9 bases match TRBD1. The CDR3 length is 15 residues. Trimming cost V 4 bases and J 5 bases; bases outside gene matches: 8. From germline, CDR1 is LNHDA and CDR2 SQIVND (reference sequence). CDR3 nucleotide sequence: TGTGCCAGTAGTAGGGGACAGGGTAGGGGTACTGAAGCTTTCTTT. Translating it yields CASSRGQGRGTEAFF. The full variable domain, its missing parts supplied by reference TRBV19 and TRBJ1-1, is DGGITQSPKYLFRKEGQNVTLSCEQNLNHDAMYWYRQDPGQGLRLIYYSQIVNDFQKGDIAEGYSVSREKKESFPLTVTSAQKNPTAFYLCASSRGQGRGTEAFFGQGTRLTVV.

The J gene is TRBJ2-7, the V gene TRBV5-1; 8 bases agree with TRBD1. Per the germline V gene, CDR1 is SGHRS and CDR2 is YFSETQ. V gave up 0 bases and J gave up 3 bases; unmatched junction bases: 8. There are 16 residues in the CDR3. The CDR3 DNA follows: TGCGCCAGCAGCTTGGGGGCGGGGACAGGATACTACGAGCAGTACTTC. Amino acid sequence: CASSLGAGTGYYEQYF.

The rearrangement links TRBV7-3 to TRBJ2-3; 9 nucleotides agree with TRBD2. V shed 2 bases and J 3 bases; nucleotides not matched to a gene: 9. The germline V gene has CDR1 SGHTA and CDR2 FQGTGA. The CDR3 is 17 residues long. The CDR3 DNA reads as TGTGCCAGCAGCTTATATCCCGCGGGAGGGATAACAGATACGCAGTATTTT. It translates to CASSLYPAGGITDTQYF.

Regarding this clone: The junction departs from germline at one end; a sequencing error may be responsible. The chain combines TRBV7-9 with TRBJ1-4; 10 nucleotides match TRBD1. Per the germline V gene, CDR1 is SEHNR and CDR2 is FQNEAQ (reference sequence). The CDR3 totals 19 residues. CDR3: CSSSFKWDRGFATNEKLFF. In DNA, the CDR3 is TGTTCCAGCAGCTTTAAGTGGGACAGGGGTTTTGCAACTAATGAAAAACTGTTTTTT.

This CDR3 reads CASSYSPEYNEQFF. In DNA, the CDR3 is TGTGCCAGCAGTTACTCCCCCGAGTACAATGAGCAGTTCTTC. The genes are TRBV6-5 and TRBJ2-1; no definite D call. The CDR3 has 14 residues. Trimming removed 0 bases at V and 4 bases at J, with 7 bases between. Looked up from germline, CDR1 is MNHEY and CDR2 is SVGAGI.

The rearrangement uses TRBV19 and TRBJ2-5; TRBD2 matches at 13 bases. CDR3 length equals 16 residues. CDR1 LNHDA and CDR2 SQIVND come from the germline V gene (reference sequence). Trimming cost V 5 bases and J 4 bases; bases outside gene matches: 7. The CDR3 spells CASSPRTSGSLETQYF. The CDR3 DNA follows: TGTGCCAGTAGTCCCCGGACTAGCGGGAGCCTAGAGACCCAGTACTTC.